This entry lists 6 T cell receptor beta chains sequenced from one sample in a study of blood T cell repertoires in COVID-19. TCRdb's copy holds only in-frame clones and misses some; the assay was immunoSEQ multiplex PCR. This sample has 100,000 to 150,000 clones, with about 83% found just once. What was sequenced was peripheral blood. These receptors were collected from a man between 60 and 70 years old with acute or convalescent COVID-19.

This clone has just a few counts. The chain's CDR3 is CASSSGTASGYTF. Here the CDR3 DNA reads TGTGCCAGCAGCTCGGGGACAGCAAGCGGCTACACCTTC. V and J are TRBV7-8 and TRBJ1-2; TRBD1 agrees at 7 bases. Germline assignment: CDR1 SGHVS and CDR2 FQNEAQ. The CDR3 length is 13 residues. The V and J ends lost 4 bases and 8 bases, in that order; junction bases with no gene match: 7.

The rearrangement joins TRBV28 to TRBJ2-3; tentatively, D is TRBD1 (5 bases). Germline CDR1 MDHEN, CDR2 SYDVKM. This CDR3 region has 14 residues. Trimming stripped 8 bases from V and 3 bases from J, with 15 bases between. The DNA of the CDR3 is TGTGCCAGCGGGGCACGACTCGGGACAGATACGCAGTATTTT. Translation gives CASGARLGTDTQYF.

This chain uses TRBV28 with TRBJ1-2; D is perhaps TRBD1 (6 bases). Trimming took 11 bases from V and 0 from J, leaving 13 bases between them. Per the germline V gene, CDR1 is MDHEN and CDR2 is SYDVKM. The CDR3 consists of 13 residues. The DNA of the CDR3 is TGTGCCTGTACAGGGCCCCCTAACTATGGCTACACCTTC. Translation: CACTGPPNYGYTF.

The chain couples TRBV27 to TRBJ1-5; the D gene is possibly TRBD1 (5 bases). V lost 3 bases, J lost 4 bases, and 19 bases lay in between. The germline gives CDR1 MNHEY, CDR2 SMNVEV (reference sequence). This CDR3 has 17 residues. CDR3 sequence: CASSLGFGPRGNQPQHF. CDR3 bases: TGTGCCAGCAGTTTGGGGTTCGGGCCTCGGGGGAATCAGCCCCAGCATTTT.

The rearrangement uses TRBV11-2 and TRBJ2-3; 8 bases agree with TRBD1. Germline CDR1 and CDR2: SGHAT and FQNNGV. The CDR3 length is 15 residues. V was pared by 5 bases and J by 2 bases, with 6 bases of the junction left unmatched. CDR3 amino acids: CASSAQGALTDTQYF. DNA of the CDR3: TGTGCCAGCAGCGCCCAGGGGGCGCTCACAGATACGCAGTATTTT. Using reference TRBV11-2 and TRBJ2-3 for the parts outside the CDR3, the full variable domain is EAGVAQSPRYKIIEKRQSVAFWCNPISGHATLYWYQQILGQGPKLLIQFQNNGVVDDSQLPKDRFSAERLKGVDSTLKIQPAKLEDSAVYLCASSAQGALTDTQYFGPGTRLTVL.

The CDR3 is CASSSAGLTGELFF. CDR3 bases: TGTGCCAGCAGCTCCGCGGGCTTGACCGGGGAGCTGTTTTTT. The chain joins TRBV21-1 to TRBJ2-2; no check of the table's D call, TRBD2, against the DNA was made. TRBV21-1 is a pseudogene. This CDR3 region has 14 residues.